The 6 T cell receptor beta chains reported below all come from one sample, sequenced in a study of tumor and adjacent non-tumor tissue in lung cancer. RNA was extracted from bulk tissue without any cell sorting. This non-tumor lung sample came from over 3 cm beyond the tumor edge. Three rounds of nested PCR, following a modified ARM-PCR protocol, produced the TCRbeta library. TCRdb analysed the multiplex PCR reads with MiXCR anew, one entry per CDR3 protein. This table holds 47,000 or so distinct CDR3 sequences, 64% found once. The sample taken for sequencing was distant non-tumor lung tissue. These receptors all stem from a woman aged 70-85 years with non-small cell lung cancer.

This clonotype was observed at least ten times. V gene TRBV24-1 combines with J gene TRBJ2-1; D is undetermined. CDR1 KGHDR and CDR2 SFDVKD come from the germline V gene. V lost 4 bases, J lost 6 bases, and 12 bases lay in between. CDR3 length equals 14 residues. Here the CDR3 reads CATSDPASFNEQFF. The CDR3 DNA reads TGTGCCACCAGTGACCCCGCCTCATTCAATGAGCAGTTCTTC.

Points on this clonotype: The junction departs from germline at one end; a sequencing error may be responsible. This chain uses TRBV6-6 with TRBJ2-1, with D possibly matching TRBD2 (6 bases). Germline-derived CDR1 and CDR2 are MNHNY and SVGAGI (reference sequence). CDR3 length: 15 amino acids. CDR3 sequence reads: CASSAGRAGGNGQFF. DNA of the CDR3: TGTGCCAGCAGTGCAGGACGGGCCGGCGGGAATGGGCAGTTCTTC.

To note about this clonotype: A read error may produce the germline difference seen at one junction end. The rearrangement uses TRBV12-3 or TRBV12-4 and TRBJ2-5; 10 positions match TRBD1. CDR3 length equals 14 residues. CDR3 amino acids: CASRRQGASETQHF. DNA for the CDR3: TGTGCCAGCAGAAGACAGGGGGCTTCAGAGACCCAGCACTTC.

This clonotype has ten or more counts. The genes are TRBV28 and TRBJ2-3; TRBD2 aligns across 11 bases. The CDR3 consists of 15 residues. Germline-derived CDR1 and CDR2 are MDHEN and SYDVKM. V shed 3 bases and J 5 bases; nucleotides not matched to a gene: 4. CDR3 DNA sequence: TGTGCCAGCAGTTTTAGCGGGAGGGACGTAGATACGCAGTATTTT. This translates into CASSFSGRDVDTQYF.

CDR3 protein: CAKSLLDSSYNEQFF. Written as DNA, the CDR3 is TGTGCCAAGAGCTTACTTGATAGCTCCTACAATGAGCAGTTCTTC. The V gene is TRBV11-1, the J gene TRBJ2-1, with D hard to call. CDR1 SGHAT and CDR2 FQDESV come from the germline V gene (reference sequence). V was shortened by 10 bases and J by 0 bases, with 16 bases between the two germline ends. The CDR3 runs 15 residues.

Of note for this clonotype: The CDR3 end shows no conserved phenylalanine or tryptophan, and so a read error is likely. V usage is TRBV6-1 and J usage is TRBJ2-1; no firm D call. The CDR3 is 12 residues long. The V end was cut by 5 bases, the J end by 12 bases, with 14 bases between. The germline CDR1 and CDR2 sequences are MNHNS and SASEGT. The CDR3 is CASSSEVDGQFY. The CDR3 DNA reads TGTGCCAGCAGTAGCGAAGTCGATGGGCAGTTCTAC.